This TCR beta chain was identified during a study of blood T cell repertoires in COVID-19. CDR1 is LNHDA, CDR2 SQIVND, per germline (reference sequence). The germline V and J ends were trimmed by 4 bases and 0 bases, with 13 bases remaining between them. The length of the CDR3 is 16 residues. Measured with immunoSEQ multiplex PCR; TCRdb has only the in-frame clones, and not every one. Here the sample spans some 250,000 clones, approximately 83% being singletons. The V and J genes are TRBV19 and TRBJ2-1, with D possibly being TRBD2 (5 bases). The sequenced sample was PBMCs or T cells enriched from blood (not recorded which). The origin of this receptor is a woman between 50 and 59 years old who had recovered from COVID-19. The CDR3 sequence is CASSTPWRASYNEQFF. The DNA for the CDR3 is TGTGCCAGTAGTACCCCTTGGCGGGCCTCCTACAATGAGCAGTTCTTC.